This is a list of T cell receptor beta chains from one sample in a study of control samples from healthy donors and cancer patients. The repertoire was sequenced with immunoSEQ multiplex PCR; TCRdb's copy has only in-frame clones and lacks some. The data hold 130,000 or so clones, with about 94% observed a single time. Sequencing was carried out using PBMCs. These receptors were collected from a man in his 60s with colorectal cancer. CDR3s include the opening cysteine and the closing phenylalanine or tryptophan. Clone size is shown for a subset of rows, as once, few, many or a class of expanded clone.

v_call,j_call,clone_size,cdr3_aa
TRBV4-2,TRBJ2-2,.,CASSPSEGPTGELFF
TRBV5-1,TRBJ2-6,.,CASSLARGNSGANVLTF
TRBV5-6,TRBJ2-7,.,CASSLFLLRGEQYF
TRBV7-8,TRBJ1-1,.,CASSLEGRGRGAFF
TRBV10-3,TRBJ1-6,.,CAIRGGDNSPLHF
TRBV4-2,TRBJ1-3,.,CASSQDRATSGNTIYF
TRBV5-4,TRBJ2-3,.,CASSFGGAADTQYF
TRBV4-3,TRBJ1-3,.,CASSQGLGVTGISGNTIYF
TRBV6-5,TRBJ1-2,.,CASRALYGYTF
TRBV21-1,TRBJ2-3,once,CASSKAAGGADTQYF
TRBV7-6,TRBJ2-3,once,CASSYRTSGGPGDTQYF
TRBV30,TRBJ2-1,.,CAWSRSSSYNEQFF
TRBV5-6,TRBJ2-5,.,CASSFPHQETQYF
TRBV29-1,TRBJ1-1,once,CSVVGRGGEAFF
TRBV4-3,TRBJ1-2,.,CASSQGSLANYGYTF
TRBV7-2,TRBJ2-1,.,CASSPTPRSAWGANNEQFF
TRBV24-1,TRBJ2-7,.,CATSEQGYEQYF
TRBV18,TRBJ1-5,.,CASSLLTRGEGDSNQPQHF
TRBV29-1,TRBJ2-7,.,CSVEGTGPTDSYEQYF
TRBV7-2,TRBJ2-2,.,CASSLGGTGLNGELFF
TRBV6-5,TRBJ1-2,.,CASLSDQTGYGYTF
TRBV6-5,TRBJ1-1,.,CASSYEGQGEAFF
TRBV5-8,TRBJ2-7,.,CASSLGAGGVIAYEQYF
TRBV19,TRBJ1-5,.,CASSLVRLNQPQHF
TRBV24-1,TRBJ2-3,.,CAEGAGSTDTQYF
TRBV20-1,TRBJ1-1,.,CSAGGQLEAFF
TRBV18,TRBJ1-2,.,CASSPEDASYGYTF
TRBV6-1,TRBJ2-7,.,CASSEWSGVGQYF
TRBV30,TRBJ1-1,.,CAWSQYSNTEAFF
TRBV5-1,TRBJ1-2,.,CASSSGDNYGYTF
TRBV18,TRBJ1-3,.,CASSPSGTSSGNTIYF
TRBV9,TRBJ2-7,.,CASSHQGAYEQYF
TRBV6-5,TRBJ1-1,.,CASSYSGTVNTEAFF
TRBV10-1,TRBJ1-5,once,CASSESAGRPQHF
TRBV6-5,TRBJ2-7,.,CASSLSQGASYEQYF
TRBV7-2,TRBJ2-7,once,CASSLGTSGGFYEQYF
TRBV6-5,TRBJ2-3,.,CASSYGAGDTDTQYF
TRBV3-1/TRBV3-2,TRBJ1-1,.,CASSGQYTEAFF
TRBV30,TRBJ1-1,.,CAWINAWVNTEAFF
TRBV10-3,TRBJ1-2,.,CAISEEGAGYGYTF
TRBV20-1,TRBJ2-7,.,CSASRDTNAYEQYF
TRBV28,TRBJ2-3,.,CASTAHGERMQYF
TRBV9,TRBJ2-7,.,CASSVGQGAYEQYF
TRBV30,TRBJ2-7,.,CAWREGYEQYF
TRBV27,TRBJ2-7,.,CASSFSAGTGISYEQYF
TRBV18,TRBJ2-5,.,CASSPPGERETQYF
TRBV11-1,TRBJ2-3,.,CASSLPDRLPDTQYF
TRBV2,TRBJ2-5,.,CASMQAPQETQYF
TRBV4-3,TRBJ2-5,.,CASSQDPGGQETQYF
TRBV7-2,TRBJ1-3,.,CASRARTGAPGNTIYF
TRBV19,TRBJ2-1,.,CASTSPPGQGANEQFF
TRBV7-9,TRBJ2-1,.,CASVPSGSPYNEQFF
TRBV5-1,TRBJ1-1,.,CASSLVGGVSTEAFF
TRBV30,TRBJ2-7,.,CAWNQGSGNSYEQYF
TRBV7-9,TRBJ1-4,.,CASSIQGALGLRLVKLFF
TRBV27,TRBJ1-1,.,CASYPRHMNTEAFF
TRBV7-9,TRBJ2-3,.,CASSLAPTDTQYF